This is a list of T cell receptor beta chains from one sample in a study of graft-versus-host responses after intestinal transplantation. Their antigen targets remain unknown. Sequenced by immunoSEQ multiplex PCR; TCRdb stores in-frame clones only, minus some. The sample consists of about 120,000 clones, less than 95% of them appearing once. Sequencing was performed on unstimulated CD4+ T cells sorted from spleen or lymph node cells, taken before intestinal transplant. All receptors derive from a human donor who received an intestinal transplant. Both conserved end residues are part of each CDR3. Clone size appears in some rows only: once, few, many, or a class for an expanded clone.

.	TRBV30	TRBJ1-3	CAWTNSGNTIYF
.	TRBV6-5	TRBJ1-1	CASRAGSLNTEAFF
.	TRBV30	TRBJ2-7	CAWSVGSSGTYEQYF
.	TRBV6-5	TRBJ1-1	CASRADRVTEAFF
once	TRBV7-2	TRBJ2-2	CASSFDRVIGELFF
.	TRBV7-9	TRBJ1-1	CASSPAGAPNTEAFF
.	TRBV18	TRBJ2-7	CASSPPGGRREQYF
.	TRBV11-3	TRBJ2-2	CASSRQSNTGELFF
.	TRBV7-2	TRBJ2-5	CASSFQRGRQETQYF
.	TRBV2	TRBJ1-1	CATLGGWTGRMNTEAFF
.	TRBV10-3	TRBJ2-7	CAIGASGNSIYEQYF
.	TRBV28	TRBJ2-7	CASSFLAGDGEQYF
.	TRBV4-1	TRBJ1-1	CASSHKTGQKPTEAFF
.	TRBV5-1	TRBJ2-2	CASSLAQRSYTGELFF
.	TRBV20-1	TRBJ1-1	CSAQREKAFF
.	TRBV30	TRBJ1-3	CAWRRILSGNTIYF
once	TRBV10-3	TRBJ2-7	CAISESASGVSYEQYF
.	TRBV4-1	TRBJ2-7	CASSQRLSWEQYF
.	TRBV6-1	TRBJ2-1	CASTSNRGPNEQFF
.	TRBV5-6	TRBJ1-4	CASSQLDEPGLSGEKLFF
.	TRBV11-3	TRBJ2-5	CASSSQEGGLETQYF
.	TRBV9	TRBJ1-6	CASSVIKTGQGYSYNSPLHF
once	TRBV18	TRBJ2-1	CASSQDRLNEQFF
.	TRBV16	TRBJ2-7	CASSQSSSGRAITNEQYF
.	TRBV5-4	TRBJ1-3	CASSLTAGNTIYF
.	TRBV27	TRBJ2-7	CASRETGTGTYEQYF
once	TRBV15	TRBJ2-1	CATSREGGQSYNEQFF
.	TRBV2	TRBJ2-3	CASGGATITDTQYF
few	TRBV28	TRBJ1-4	CASSLYRMNEKLFF
.	TRBV30	TRBJ1-1	CAAITGGANTEAFF
.	TRBV30	TRBJ2-1	CAWSGGGRSMNEQFF
.	TRBV18	TRBJ2-7	CASSPRQGQSVYEQYF
once	TRBV5-6	TRBJ2-5	CASGLDPGGETQYF
once	TRBV28	TRBJ1-3	CASSPDRVYGNTIYF
.	TRBV7-8	TRBJ2-4	CASSFSGETIQYF
.	TRBV2	TRBJ2-7	CASSGPNPDRGLSPYEQYF
once	TRBV4-3	TRBJ2-1	CASSQLAGGQYNEQFF
.	TRBV30	TRBJ2-7	CAWSPQTVYEQYF
once	TRBV5-6	TRBJ1-2	CASSRQGYGYTF
.	TRBV15	TRBJ2-6	CATSRGPGLSGANVLTF
.	TRBV9	TRBJ1-3	CASSSGMSSGNTIYF
.	TRBV10-3	TRBJ2-2	CAITGGSTGELFF
.	TRBV7-3	TRBJ2-3	CASSHPTDTQYF